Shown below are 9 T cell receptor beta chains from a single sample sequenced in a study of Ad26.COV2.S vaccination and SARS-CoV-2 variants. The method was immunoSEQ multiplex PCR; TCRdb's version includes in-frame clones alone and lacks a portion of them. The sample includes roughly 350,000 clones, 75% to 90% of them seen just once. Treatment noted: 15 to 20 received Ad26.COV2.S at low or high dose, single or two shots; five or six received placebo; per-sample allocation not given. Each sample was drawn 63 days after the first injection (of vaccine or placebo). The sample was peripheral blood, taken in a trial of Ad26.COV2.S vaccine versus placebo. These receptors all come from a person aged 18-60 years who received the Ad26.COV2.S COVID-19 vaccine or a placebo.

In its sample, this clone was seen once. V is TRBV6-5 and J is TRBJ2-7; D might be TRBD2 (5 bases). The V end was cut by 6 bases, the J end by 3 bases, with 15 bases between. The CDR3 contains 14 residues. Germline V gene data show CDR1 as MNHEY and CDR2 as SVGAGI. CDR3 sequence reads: CASSRKAGSYEQYF. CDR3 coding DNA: TGTGCCAGCAGCAGGAAAGCTGGGAGCTACGAGCAGTACTTC.

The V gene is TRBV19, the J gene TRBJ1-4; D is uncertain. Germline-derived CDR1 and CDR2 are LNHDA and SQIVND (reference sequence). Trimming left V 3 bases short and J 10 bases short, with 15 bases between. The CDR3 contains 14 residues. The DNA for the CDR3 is TGTGCCAGTAGTATGATCGGGTTGGACGGAAAACTGTTTTTT. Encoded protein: CASSMIGLDGKLFF.

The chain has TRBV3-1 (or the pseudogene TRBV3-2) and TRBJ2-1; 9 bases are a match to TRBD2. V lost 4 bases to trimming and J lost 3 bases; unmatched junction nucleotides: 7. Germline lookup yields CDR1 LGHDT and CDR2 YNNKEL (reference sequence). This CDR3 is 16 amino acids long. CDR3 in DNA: TGTGCCAGCAGCCTTTGGACTAGCGCCTTCTACAATGAGCAGTTCTTC. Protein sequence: CASSLWTSAFYNEQFF.

CDR3 loop: CASSLGWGPRVEQYF. CDR3 nucleotide sequence: TGCGCCAGCAGCTTGGGATGGGGACCTCGTGTCGAGCAGTACTTC. The genes are TRBV5-1 and TRBJ2-7; D may correspond to TRBD1 or TRBD2 (5 bases each). Trimming shortened V by 0 bases and J by 6 bases, and 16 bases separated the two germline ends. CDR3 length equals 15 residues. Germline CDR1 reads SGHRS; CDR2 reads YFSETQ.

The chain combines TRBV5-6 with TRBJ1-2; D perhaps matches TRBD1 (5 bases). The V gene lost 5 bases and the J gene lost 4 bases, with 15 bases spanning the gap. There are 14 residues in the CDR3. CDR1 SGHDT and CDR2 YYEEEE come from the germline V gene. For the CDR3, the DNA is TGTGCCAGCAGATCCCAGGGCGACAGCTATGGCTACACCTTC. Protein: CASRSQGDSYGYTF.

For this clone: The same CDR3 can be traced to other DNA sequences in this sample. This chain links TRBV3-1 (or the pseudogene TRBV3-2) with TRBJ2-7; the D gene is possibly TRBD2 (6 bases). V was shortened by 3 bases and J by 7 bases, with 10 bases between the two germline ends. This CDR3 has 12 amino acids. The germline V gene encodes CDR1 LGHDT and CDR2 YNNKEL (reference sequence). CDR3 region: CASSHGGGEQYF. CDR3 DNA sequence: TGTGCCAGCAGCCATGGGGGAGGTGAGCAGTACTTC.

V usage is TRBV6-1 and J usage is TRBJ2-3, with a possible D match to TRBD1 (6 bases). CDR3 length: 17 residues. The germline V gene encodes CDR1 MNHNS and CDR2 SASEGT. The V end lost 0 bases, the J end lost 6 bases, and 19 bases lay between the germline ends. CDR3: CASSEAVGGRAGDTQYF. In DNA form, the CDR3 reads TGTGCCAGCAGTGAAGCGGTTGGGGGCCGAGCAGGGGATACGCAGTATTTT.

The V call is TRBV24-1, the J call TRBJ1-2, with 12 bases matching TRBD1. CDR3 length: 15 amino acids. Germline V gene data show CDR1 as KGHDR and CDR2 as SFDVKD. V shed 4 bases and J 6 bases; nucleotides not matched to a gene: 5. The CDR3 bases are TGTGCCACCAGTGAGGGGACAGGGGGCGTTGATGGCTACACCTTC. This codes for CATSEGTGGVDGYTF.

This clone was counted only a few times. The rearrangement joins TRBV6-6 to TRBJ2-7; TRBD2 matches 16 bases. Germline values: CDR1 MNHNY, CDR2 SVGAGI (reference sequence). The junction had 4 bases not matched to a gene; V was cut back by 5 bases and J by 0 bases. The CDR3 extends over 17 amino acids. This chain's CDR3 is CASSQGLAGGTSYEQYF. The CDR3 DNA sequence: TGTGCCAGCAGTCAGGGACTAGCGGGGGGGACCTCCTACGAGCAGTACTTC.